This entry concerns a single T cell receptor beta chain. The V end was cut by 0 bases, the J end by 3 bases, with 21 bases between. CDR3 length: 18 residues. Germline assignment: CDR1 SQVTM and CDR2 ANQGSEA. The repertoire was sequenced with immunoSEQ multiplex PCR; TCRdb's copy has only in-frame clones and lacks some. The profile shows roughly 160,000 clones, 90% to 95% of them singletons. The entry originates in a study of T cell responses to AZD1222 COVID-19 vaccine. This sequence originates from an adult in good health. The specimen comprised peripheral blood, sampled on day 0 of MenACWY control vaccination. V gene TRBV29-1 combines with J gene TRBJ2-1; D is possibly TRBD1 (8 bases). This chain's CDR3 is CSVEEGFGGTGNYNEQFF. The CDR3, as DNA: TGCAGCGTTGAAGAAGGGTTCGGGGGGACAGGTAACTACAATGAGCAGTTCTTC.